This T cell receptor beta chain appears in the sequencing data of a study of T-cell reconstitution after alpha-beta-depleted transplantation in children. Comments on this clonotype: Its antigen is still unknown.

There are 14 residues in the CDR3. Germline-derived CDR1 and CDR2 are SEHNR and FQNEAQ (reference sequence). Trimming removed 6 bases from V and 3 bases from J, with 14 bases in between. Construction of the TCRbeta library involved unique molecular identifiers. Each CDR3 protein gets one entry after TCRdb re-called the PCR reads with MiXCR. The sample holds 500,000 to 650,000 distinct CDR3 sequences, over 10% seen once. Findings and limits, study-wide: The study reportedly traced alpha-beta T cells about two months after transplant to several hundred expanded graft clones. After transplant, high TCRbeta diversity at day 60 in some patients arose from surviving recipient T cells and thymic progenitors. The main origin of T-cell counts and diversity one year after transplant was newly produced T cells.

The material sequenced was PBMCs, mostly from graft donor cells, taken 360 days after TCRalphabeta/CD19-depleted stem cell transplant. This chain connects TRBV7-9 to TRBJ1-1; D gene unclear. The receptor was isolated from a male patient younger than 18 who had a stem cell transplant for acute myeloid leukemia, so the T cells may come from the graft donor. The CDR3 coding sequence is TGTGCCAGCAGTCGAAGAACCCTGGACACTGAAGCTTTCTTT. As protein: CASSRRTLDTEAFF.